What follows are 29 T cell receptor beta chains derived from one specimen sequenced in a study of identical twins. TCRdb reprocessed the 5' RACE reads with MiXCR, giving one entry per CDR3 protein. Among more than 650,000 distinct CDR3 sequences listed, approximately 6% were seen once. Sequencing used naive T cells sorted from blood. These receptors all come from a man younger than 30 in good health.

In this sample, this clonotype turned up many times. The genes are TRBV29-1 and TRBJ2-7; tentatively, D is TRBD1 or TRBD2 (5 bases each). The germline CDR1 and CDR2 sequences are SQVTM and ANQGSEA. CDR3 length: 11 residues. V was clipped by 7 bases and J by 3 bases, with 10 bases between them. CDR3 amino acids: CSAWDGYEQYF. In DNA form, the CDR3 reads TGCAGCGCCTGGGACGGCTACGAGCAGTACTTC.

Concerning this clonotype itself: A much larger clone differs from this one at a single base, so this may be a read error. The chain links TRBV10-3 to TRBJ2-3; TRBD2 might be the D (6 bases). The V gene's germline CDR1 is ENHRY and CDR2 SYGVKD. Trimming shortened V by 10 bases and J by 4 bases, and 18 bases separated the two germline ends. The CDR3 contains 14 residues. CDR3 DNA: TGTGCCACCAGGGACTGGCCCGGCTCAGATACGCAGTATTTT. Translating it yields CATRDWPGSDTQYF.

Ten or more counts support this clonotype. The V call is TRBV20-1, the J call TRBJ2-3; 11 bases map to TRBD2. Germline V CDR1 and CDR2: DFQATT, SNEGSKA (reference sequence). Trimming took 1 base from V and 6 from J; bases not matched to a gene: 6. This CDR3 is built from 15 residues. The CDR3 nucleotides read TGCAGTGCTAGAGCAAGACTAGCGGGGCGGGATACGCAGTATTTT. Amino acids: CSARARLAGRDTQYF.

This rearrangement joins TRBV4-1 to TRBJ1-2, with D unclear. The CDR3 has 14 residues. V lost 2 bases to trimming and J lost 4 bases, with 11 bases between them. The germline CDR1 and CDR2 sequences are MGHRA and YSYEKL. The CDR3 here is CASSQLIDPYGYTF. The CDR3, as DNA: TGCGCCAGCAGCCAACTGATCGACCCCTATGGCTACACCTTC.

The rearrangement joins TRBV6-1 to TRBJ1-1, with D possibly matching TRBD1 (5 bases). CDR3 length equals 13 residues. V was shortened by 6 bases and J by 4 bases, with 12 bases between the two germline ends. CDR1 MNHNS and CDR2 SASEGT come from the germline V gene. For the CDR3, the DNA is TGTGCCAGCAGAGAGGGGACGGGCACTGAAGCTTTCTTT. This encodes CASREGTGTEAFF.

J is TRBJ2-3 and V is TRBV27; TRBD2 aligns across 9 bases. This CDR3 is built from 19 residues. The junction had 14 bases not matched to a gene; V was cut back by 3 bases and J by 1 base. CDR1 and CDR2 from the germline V gene are MNHEY and SMNVEV (reference sequence). The CDR3 is CASSFLGTSRGRGTDTQYF. The CDR3 coding sequence is TGTGCCAGCAGTTTTCTTGGGACTAGCAGGGGTCGAGGCACAGATACGCAGTATTTT.

This clonotype occurred a few times. The chain links TRBV5-1 to TRBJ1-2; the D gene is possibly TRBD1 (5 bases). Deletions cut 0 bases from V and 6 bases from J, with 12 bases between. The length of the CDR3 is 14 residues. Germline CDR1 is SGHRS and CDR2 is YFSETQ. The DNA for the CDR3 is TGCGCCAGCAGCTTGGGGGCAGGGCTAAATGGCTACACCTTC. It translates to CASSLGAGLNGYTF.

This clonotype was detected many times. The chain carries TRBV5-1 and TRBJ2-7, with 7 positions matching TRBD1. CDR3 length: 13 amino acids. CDR1 and CDR2 from the germline V gene are SGHRS and YFSETQ. Germline trimming cut 3 bases from V and 1 base from J; bases unmatched to any gene: 1. CDR3 region: CASSWDRSYEQYF. The CDR3 nucleotides are TGCGCCAGCAGCTGGGACAGATCCTACGAGCAGTACTTC.

Ten or more counts support this clonotype. The chain uses TRBV28 and TRBJ1-1; D uncertain. The V end was cut by 2 bases, the J end by 0 bases, with 4 bases between. Germline CDR1 and CDR2: MDHEN and SYDVKM. The CDR3 sequence is 13 residues long. The DNA of the CDR3 is TGTGCCAGCAGTTTACCACTGAACACTGAAGCTTTCTTT. Protein product: CASSLPLNTEAFF.

At least ten counts were recorded for this clonotype. The rearrangement links TRBV29-1 to TRBJ2-2; weak D call: TRBD2 (6 bases). The germline V gene has CDR1 SQVTM and CDR2 ANQGSEA. This CDR3 is 13 amino acids long. The V end lost 7 bases, the J end lost 0 bases, and 9 bases lay between the germline ends. In DNA form, the CDR3 reads TGCAGCGCGGGGGTGACGAACACCGGGGAGCTGTTTTTT. Translated: CSAGVTNTGELFF.

The rearrangement uses TRBV7-2 and TRBJ2-7, with 11 bases lining up with TRBD1. The CDR3 consists of 15 residues. V was clipped by 4 bases and J by 3 bases; unmatched bases: 5. Germline V gene data show CDR1 as SGHTA and CDR2 as FQGNSA. As DNA, the CDR3 is TGTGCCAGCAGCTCTAGGACAGGGGGCGTCTACGAGCAGTACTTC. Amino acid sequence: CASSSRTGGVYEQYF. The variable domain in full, with the rest retrieved from reference TRBV7-2 and TRBJ2-7, is GAGVSQSPSNKVTEKGKDVELRCDPISGHTALYWYRQSLGQGLEFLIYFQGNSAPDKSGLPSDRFSAERTGGSVSTLTIQRTQQEDSAVYLCASSSRTGGVYEQYFGPGTRLTVT.

The chain is built from TRBV27 and TRBJ2-1; 13 bases line up with TRBD2. The CDR3 has 15 residues. J was trimmed by 6 bases and V by 6 bases; bases with no gene match: 5. Germline assignment: CDR1 MNHEY and CDR2 SMNVEV (reference sequence). The CDR3 DNA is TGTGCCAGCAGATCCGGGACTAGCGGGATCAATGAGCAGTTCTTC. Its protein product is CASRSGTSGINEQFF.

At least ten counts were recorded for this clonotype. The chain employs TRBV28 and TRBJ2-1, with D perhaps matching TRBD1 (5 bases). The V end lost 6 bases, the J end lost 7 bases, and 16 bases lay between the germline ends. Germline CDR1 MDHEN, CDR2 SYDVKM. The CDR3 spans 14 residues. The CDR3 bases are TGTGCCAGCAGCAATGGCGTGGGGCTAAATGAGCAGTTCTTC. Amino acids: CASSNGVGLNEQFF.

This clonotype turned up a few times. The chain employs TRBV7-9 and TRBJ2-3, with D possibly matching TRBD2 (5 bases). Trimming removed 5 bases from V and 2 bases from J, with 14 bases in between. Germline lookup yields CDR1 SEHNR and CDR2 FQNEAQ (reference sequence). The CDR3 consists of 15 residues. CDR3 sequence reads: CASSPDGIDTDTQYF. CDR3 DNA: TGTGCCAGCAGCCCAGACGGGATCGACACAGATACGCAGTATTTT. Variable domain in full (rest from reference TRBV7-9 and TRBJ2-3): DTGVSQNPRHKITKRGQNVTFRCDPISEHNRLYWYRQTLGQGPEFLTYFQNEAQLEKSRLLSDRFSAERPKGSFSTLEIQRTEQGDSAMYLCASSPDGIDTDTQYFGPGTRLTVL.

This clonotype appeared a few times. The genes are TRBV18 and TRBJ2-5; D unclear. CDR3 length equals 15 residues. V was cut by 0 bases and J by 0 bases, with 8 bases left in between. CDR1 KGHSH and CDR2 LQKENI come from the germline V gene. The CDR3 here is CASSPPNSYQETQYF. The CDR3 bases are TGTGCCAGCTCACCACCGAACAGCTACCAAGAGACCCAGTACTTC.

This sequence joins TRBV5-1 and TRBJ2-7; D remains unclear. CDR3 length equals 14 residues. Germline V gives CDR1 SGHRS, CDR2 YFSETQ. The germline V and J ends were trimmed by 4 bases and 2 bases, with 13 bases remaining between them. The CDR3 loop reads CASSLGPDTYEQYV. As DNA, the CDR3 is TGCGCCAGCAGCCTCGGGCCGGATACCTACGAGCAGTACGTC.

This clonotype was counted a few times. The chain is built from TRBV4-3 and TRBJ2-7; a possible D gene is TRBD2 (7 bases). The CDR3 contains 16 residues. Looked up from germline, CDR1 is LGHNA and CDR2 is YSLEER. The ends were cut back, 4 bases at V and 3 bases at J, with 19 bases in the middle. CDR3 sequence: CASSPRGGVGGYEQYF. The CDR3, as DNA: TGCGCCAGCAGCCCCAGAGGGGGGGTGGGAGGCTACGAGCAGTACTTC.

This clonotype was counted many times. This sequence joins TRBV15 and TRBJ1-1, with D hard to call. Germline V gene data show CDR1 as LNHNV and CDR2 as YYDKDF (reference sequence). The CDR3 covers 14 residues. V was cut by 0 bases and J by 5 bases, with 10 bases left in between. In DNA form, the CDR3 reads TGTGCCACCAGCAGAGAGATGGCGTGGACTGAAGCTTTCTTT. It yields the protein CATSREMAWTEAFF.

This clonotype was seen at least ten times. The J gene is TRBJ1-4, the V gene TRBV12-3 or TRBV12-4; 8 nucleotides align to TRBD1. V lost 6 bases and J lost 8; bases outside the gene matches: 8. The CDR3 length is 14 residues. The CDR3 spells CASRPDRAGEKLFF. The CDR3, as DNA: TGTGCCAGCAGACCGGACAGGGCCGGAGAAAAACTGTTTTTT.

This sequence joins TRBV7-9 and TRBJ2-7, with a tentative D call TRBD1 (6 bases). Germline V gene lookup returns CDR1 SEHNR and CDR2 FQNEAQ (reference sequence). The CDR3 sequence is 16 residues long. V was trimmed by 1 base and J by 0 bases, leaving 13 bases between them. CDR3 residues: CASSLGGGVSSYEQYF. The CDR3 DNA is TGTGCCAGCAGCTTAGGTGGGGGCGTTAGCTCCTACGAGCAGTACTTC.

This clonotype was counted between two and nine times. This chain uses TRBV20-1 with TRBJ2-1, with TRBD2 matching 14 bases. The J segment lost 6 bases and the V segment lost 8 bases, leaving 6 bases of the junction unmatched. The CDR3 runs 14 residues. Germline CDR1 is DFQATT and CDR2 is SNEGSKA (reference sequence). This CDR3 reads CSQLGTSGSNEQFF. In DNA, the CDR3 is TGCAGTCAACTCGGGACTAGCGGGAGCAATGAGCAGTTCTTC.

This clonotype was counted ten times or more. The chain carries TRBV12-3 or TRBV12-4 and TRBJ1-1; D not certain. This CDR3 spans 13 amino acids. Trimming left V 3 bases short and J 4 bases short, with 9 bases between. Here the CDR3 DNA reads TGTGCCAGCAGTTTGGAGGGAACCACTGAAGCTTTCTTT. Its protein is CASSLEGTTEAFF.

This clonotype has a handful of counts. This chain uses TRBV5-6 with TRBJ2-1, with 7 bases fitting TRBD2. Per the germline V gene, CDR1 is SGHDT and CDR2 is YYEEEE. The CDR3 loop spans 16 amino acids. Losses at the gene ends were 0 bases for V and 2 bases for J; bases not matched to a gene: 5. The CDR3 protein is CASSLVASGTYNEQFF. The CDR3 region has the DNA TGTGCCAGCAGCTTGGTGGCTAGCGGTACCTACAATGAGCAGTTCTTC.

This clonotype was observed at least ten times. The chain is built from TRBV20-1 and TRBJ2-1; 7 nucleotides align to TRBD2. Unmatched junction bases numbered 7, after V lost 3 bases and J lost 5 bases. The CDR3 consists of 14 residues. Germline V gives CDR1 DFQATT, CDR2 SNEGSKA (reference sequence). The CDR3 nucleotides read TGCAGTGCTAGCGGGGCGGGGGTCAACAATGAGCAGTTCTTC. It translates to CSASGAGVNNEQFF.

The J gene is TRBJ2-1, the V gene TRBV5-1, with 8 positions matching TRBD2. This CDR3 spans 13 amino acids. V lost 1 base and J lost 9; bases outside the gene matches: 3. CDR1 and CDR2 from the germline V gene are SGHRS and YFSETQ. CDR3 DNA sequence: TGCGCCAGCAGCTTGTTCGCGGGAGGTGAGCAGTTCTTC. Translating it yields CASSLFAGGEQFF.

This clonotype has ten or more counts. The junction departs from the called germline gene at one end, perhaps through a read error. V usage is TRBV5-8 and J usage is TRBJ2-7, with D maybe TRBD1 (6 bases). From germline, CDR1 is SGHTS and CDR2 YDEGEE. The CDR3 loop spans 12 amino acids. CDR3 amino acids: CASSLIPGTRNF. In DNA form, the CDR3 reads TGTGCCAGCAGCCTCATTCCCGGGACACGGAACTTC.

This clonotype was seen more than once but under ten times. The chain recombines TRBV4-3 with TRBJ2-1; perhaps TRBD2 as D (6 bases). V lost 2 bases to trimming and J lost 6 bases, with 20 bases between them. The CDR3 extends over 17 amino acids. Germline V gene sequence: CDR1 LGHNA, CDR2 YSLEER. This CDR3 is CASSQTRGTRVGNEQFF. CDR3 in DNA: TGCGCCAGCAGCCAAACCCGCGGGACGAGAGTTGGCAATGAGCAGTTCTTC.

The V and J genes are TRBV6-5 and TRBJ2-3, with 7 bases identical to TRBD2. There are 15 residues in the CDR3. CDR1 MNHEY and CDR2 SVGAGI come from the germline V gene. The trim removed 4 bases at V and 1 base at J, leaving 5 bases unmatched. CDR3 region: CASSFRAGGTDTQYF. The CDR3, as DNA: TGTGCCAGCAGTTTTAGGGCGGGAGGCACAGATACGCAGTATTTT.

The V gene is TRBV4-1, the J gene TRBJ1-1; TRBD1 matches at 12 bases. The CDR3 totals 17 residues. V lost 5 bases and J lost 7; bases outside the gene matches: 14. From germline, CDR1 is MGHRA and CDR2 YSYEKL. CDR3 nucleotides: TGCGCCAGCAGCTCGGTGAAGGGGGACAGGGGGCGTTTTGAAGCTTTCTTT. This gives the protein CASSSVKGDRGRFEAFF.